These 29 T cell receptor beta chains originate from one sample sequenced in a study of blood T cell repertoires in COVID-19. This table comes from immunoSEQ multiplex PCR, and its TCRdb copy is limited to in-frame clones, with some not included. Found here are about 480,000 clones, nearly 90% of them singletons; the top ten hold roughly 1.8%. The material sequenced was PBMCs or T cells enriched from blood (not recorded which). All receptors come from a woman in her late teens or twenties with acute COVID-19.

The rearrangement joins TRBV5-1 to TRBJ2-5, with TRBD2 identical over 12 bases. V shed 2 bases, J shed 3 bases, and the junction held 5 bases outside the gene matches. There are 16 residues in the CDR3. The V gene's germline CDR1 is SGHRS and CDR2 YFSETQ. The CDR3 is CASSLATSGGEETQYF. The CDR3 bases are TGCGCCAGCAGCTTAGCGACTAGCGGGGGCGAAGAGACCCAGTACTTC.

The chain has TRBV19 and TRBJ2-3, with TRBD2 identical over 7 bases. Germline trimming cut 10 bases from V and 5 bases from J; bases unmatched to any gene: 12. The CDR3 sequence is 14 residues long. Germline values: CDR1 LNHDA, CDR2 SQIVND (reference sequence). CDR3: CATQAAGVRDTQYF. The CDR3 nucleotides are TGTGCCACCCAGGCGGCGGGAGTACGAGATACGCAGTATTTT.

On this clone: Other DNA sequences within the sample encode an identical CDR3. This chain connects TRBV5-1 to TRBJ2-3; 13 bases are a match to TRBD2. J was trimmed by 4 bases and V by 4 bases; bases with no gene match: 3. CDR1 and CDR2 (germline): SGHRS, YFSETQ. This CDR3 comprises 15 residues. CDR3 nucleotides: TGCGCCAGCAGCCTAGGACTAGCGGGGGCAGATACGCAGTATTTT. Translating gives CASSLGLAGADTQYF.

The chain is built from TRBV20-1 and TRBJ2-7, with D perhaps TRBD1 (6 bases). CDR3 length: 11 amino acids. The V and J ends lost 6 bases and 5 bases respectively, with 11 bases between them. CDR1 and CDR2 (germline): DFQATT, SNEGSKA (reference sequence). The CDR3 loop is CSAYRVNEQYF. In DNA, the CDR3 is TGCAGTGCCTACAGGGTGAACGAGCAGTACTTC.

This rearrangement joins TRBV21-1 to TRBJ2-3; the table gives TRBD1 as D, unverified against the DNA. TRBV21-1 represents a pseudogene. The CDR3 is made up of 14 amino acids. The CDR3 DNA reads TGTGCCAGCAGCAAGGGCCATAGGGGAGATACGCAGTATTTT. Translating it yields CASSKGHRGDTQYF.

Remarks on this clone: Sequence at one end of the junction differs from germline and may be a read error. The V gene is TRBV7-6, the J gene TRBJ2-2; 9 nucleotides agree with TRBD2. This CDR3 comprises 19 residues. The germline V gene encodes CDR1 SGHVS and CDR2 FNYEAQ. CDR3 protein: CASSLAPSGNRGGTGELFF. The CDR3 DNA is TGTGCCAGCAGCCTAGCTCCTAGCGGGAATCGCGGGGGCACCGGGGAGCTGTTTTTT.

The rearrangement joins TRBV3-1 (or the pseudogene TRBV3-2) to TRBJ1-5; D uncertain. The V end lost 4 bases, the J end lost 2 bases, and 12 bases lay between the germline ends. The CDR3 length is 15 residues. Looked up from germline, CDR1 is LGHDT and CDR2 is YNNKEL (reference sequence). CDR3 DNA sequence: TGTGCCAGCAGCCCCCGCGTGGAGGGCAATCAGCCCCAGCATTTT. This encodes CASSPRVEGNQPQHF.

The chain is built from TRBV4-1 and TRBJ1-4, with D perhaps TRBD1 (5 bases). The CDR3 is 15 residues long. Germline V gene lookup returns CDR1 MGHRA and CDR2 YSYEKL. V was shortened by 1 base and J by 3 bases, with 9 bases between the two germline ends. This CDR3 is CASSQVGGANEKLFF. In nucleotides, the CDR3 is TGCGCCAGCAGCCAAGTGGGGGGGGCTAATGAAAAACTGTTTTTT.

The genes are TRBV16 and TRBJ2-3; D perhaps matches TRBD2 (6 bases). The V end lost 3 bases, the J end lost 4 bases, and 11 bases lay between the germline ends. Germline CDR1 and CDR2: KGHSY and FQNENV. This CDR3 contains 14 residues. The CDR3 protein is CASSHTIAADTQYF. CDR3 coding DNA: TGTGCCAGCAGCCACACAATAGCGGCAGATACGCAGTATTTT.

The chain recombines TRBV10-3 with TRBJ2-1, with 7 bases lining up with TRBD2. Germline V gene lookup returns CDR1 ENHRY and CDR2 SYGVKD. J was trimmed by 5 bases and V by 0 bases; bases with no gene match: 4. The CDR3 is made up of 15 amino acids. The CDR3 DNA follows: TGTGCCATCAGTGAGTCGACGGGACTAAACAATGAGCAGTTCTTC. Amino acids: CAISESTGLNNEQFF.

This chain uses TRBV7-2 with TRBJ2-5, with D possibly matching TRBD2 (7 bases). This CDR3 is built from 14 residues. Per the germline V gene, CDR1 is SGHTA and CDR2 is FQGNSA. V was trimmed by 5 bases and J by 4 bases, leaving 14 bases between them. This CDR3 reads CASSPMGGAETQYF. In DNA, the CDR3 is TGTGCCAGCAGCCCCATGGGGGGGGCAGAGACCCAGTACTTC.

Remarks on this clone: The sample contains more than one DNA sequence encoding this CDR3. V and J are TRBV6-5 and TRBJ1-3; no firm D call. Germline V gene data show CDR1 as MNHEY and CDR2 as SVGAGI. The CDR3 sequence is 13 residues long. The V gene lost 0 bases and the J gene lost 4 bases, with 4 bases spanning the gap. This CDR3 is CASSYSSGNTIYF. The CDR3 DNA follows: TGTGCCAGCAGTTACTCGAGCGGAAACACCATATATTTT.

The chain is built from TRBV19 and TRBJ1-3; TRBD1 agrees at 8 bases. The CDR3 runs 14 residues. V lost 7 bases, J lost 1 base, and 3 bases stayed unmatched. CDR1 is LNHDA and CDR2 is SQIVND in the germline V gene (reference sequence). The CDR3 sequence is CASTGGDSGNTIYF. The CDR3 DNA is TGTGCCAGTACAGGGGGCGATTCTGGAAACACCATATATTTT.

This sequence joins TRBV19 and TRBJ1-1; no definite D call. Germline CDR1 LNHDA, CDR2 SQIVND (reference sequence). The CDR3 has 14 amino acids. V was trimmed by 3 bases and J by 8 bases, leaving 16 bases between them. Written as DNA, the CDR3 is TGTGCCAGTAGTATCAGACTGGAATCGGGGGAAGCTTTCTTT. Amino acids: CASSIRLESGEAFF. The full variable domain, completed using reference TRBV19 and TRBJ1-1, is DGGITQSPKYLFRKEGQNVTLSCEQNLNHDAMYWYRQDPGQGLRLIYYSQIVNDFQKGDIAEGYSVSREKKESFPLTVTSAQKNPTAFYLCASSIRLESGEAFFGQGTRLTVV.

This chain connects TRBV7-2 to TRBJ2-7, with 13 bases matching TRBD2. The V and J ends lost 6 bases and 2 bases, in that order; junction bases with no gene match: 7. The CDR3 sequence is 16 residues long. The germline V gene has CDR1 SGHTA and CDR2 FQGNSA. Here the CDR3 DNA reads TGTGCCAGCAGTCAACTAGCGGGAGGGTATGCCTACGAGCAGTACTTC. Encoded protein: CASSQLAGGYAYEQYF.

This chain joins TRBV10-2 and TRBJ2-7, with TRBD2 identical over 10 bases. Per germline, CDR1 WSHSY and CDR2 SAAADI. The V segment lost 5 bases and the J segment 7 bases; nucleotides outside the gene matches: 5. The CDR3 spans 13 residues. CDR3 nucleotide sequence: TGCGCCAGCAGTAGCGGGGGGGCGCGGGAGCAGTACTTC. Encoded protein: CASSSGGAREQYF.

This chain connects TRBV10-1 to TRBJ1-6, with 7 bases fitting TRBD1. After removal of 4 bases from V and 7 bases from J, the junction contained 4 bases not matched to a gene. Per germline, CDR1 WNHNN and CDR2 SYGVQD (reference sequence). The CDR3 covers 14 residues. The CDR3 DNA reads as TGCGCCAGCAGTGGAGGGACAGCAAATTCACCCCTCCACTTT. Amino acids: CASSGGTANSPLHF.

CDR3 loop: CASSPGLADYNEQFF. The CDR3 nucleotides are TGTGCCAGCAGCCCCGGGCTAGCGGATTACAATGAGCAGTTCTTC. The chain uses TRBV6-2 or TRBV6-3 and TRBJ2-1; 7 bases agree with TRBD2. CDR3 length: 15 residues. Per the germline V gene, CDR1 is MNHEY and CDR2 is SVGEGT. The trim removed 6 bases at V and 4 bases at J, leaving 9 bases unmatched.

The chain couples TRBV27 to TRBJ2-1, with D perhaps TRBD2 (6 bases). Trimming cost V 0 bases and J 7 bases, with 13 bases left between them. CDR3 size: 15 residues. In germline, CDR1 is MNHEY, CDR2 SMNVEV (reference sequence). CDR3 in DNA: TGTGCCAGCAGTTTATCAACCGGGAGAAGGAATGAGCAGTTCTTC. It yields the protein CASSLSTGRRNEQFF.

The chain is built from TRBV5-8 and TRBJ2-7, with D hard to call. Germline CDR1 and CDR2: SGHTS and YDEGEE. The CDR3 totals 11 residues. The V and J ends lost 5 bases and 3 bases respectively, with 6 bases between them. CDR3 region: CASRLYYEQYF. CDR3 in DNA: TGTGCCAGCAGGTTATACTACGAGCAGTACTTC.

The rearrangement joins TRBV5-1 to TRBJ2-5; D is perhaps TRBD2 (6 bases). Trimming took off 0 bases at V and 5 bases at J, with 14 bases between the two ends. The CDR3 is 15 amino acids. Germline V gene sequence: CDR1 SGHRS, CDR2 YFSETQ. DNA of the CDR3: TGCGCCAGCAGCTTGGAGGGTGCGGGATGGGAGACCCAGTACTTC. Amino acids: CASSLEGAGWETQYF. Full variable domain (outside the CDR3, taken from reference TRBV5-1 and TRBJ2-5): KAGVTQTPRYLIKTRGQQVTLSCSPISGHRSVSWYQQTPGQGLQFLFEYFSETQRNKGNFPGRFSGRQFSNSRSEMNVSTLELGDSALYLCASSLEGAGWETQYFGPGTRLLVL.

Comment on this clone: In the same sample, other DNA sequences code for this CDR3. V gene TRBV10-1 combines with J gene TRBJ2-3; TRBD1 is a possible D gene (5 bases). Germline V CDR1 and CDR2: WNHNN, SYGVQD (reference sequence). The CDR3 is made up of 15 amino acids. V gave up 2 bases and J gave up 0 bases, with 9 bases separating them. CDR3 in DNA: TGCGCCAGCAGTGAGAGGGGCGGAAGCACAGATACGCAGTATTTT. Translation: CASSERGGSTDTQYF.

The rearrangement uses TRBV7-2 and TRBJ2-1; possible D gene TRBD2, 5 bases. The length of the CDR3 is 14 residues. Germline loops: CDR1 SGHTA, CDR2 FQGNSA. Trimming left V 3 bases short and J 0 bases short, with 6 bases between. This CDR3 is CASSFAGSYNEQFF. CDR3 bases: TGTGCCAGCAGCTTCGCGGGCTCCTACAATGAGCAGTTCTTC.

The rearrangement links TRBV28 to TRBJ2-7; the match to TRBD2 covers 8 bases. J was trimmed by 6 bases and V by 7 bases; bases with no gene match: 20. CDR3 size: 17 residues. Germline lookup yields CDR1 MDHEN and CDR2 SYDVKM. The CDR3, as DNA: TGTGCCAGCAAATCCCCCGGTTGGGCTAGCGGGCGGGGCGAGCAGTACTTC. This codes for CASKSPGWASGRGEQYF.

The rearrangement links TRBV29-1 to TRBJ1-2; 9 positions match TRBD1. V was pared by 0 bases and J by 7 bases, with 6 bases of the junction left unmatched. The CDR3 has 14 residues. Germline V CDR1 and CDR2: SQVTM, ANQGSEA. CDR3: CSVEETGGSSGYTF. The CDR3 DNA follows: TGCAGCGTTGAAGAGACAGGGGGATCAAGTGGCTACACCTTC.

The chain is built from TRBV15 and TRBJ1-2, with TRBD1 matching 7 bases. The germline V gene has CDR1 LNHNV and CDR2 YYDKDF (reference sequence). The CDR3 has 15 amino acids. The V segment lost 6 bases and the J segment 0 bases; nucleotides outside the gene matches: 7. CDR3 in DNA: TGTGCCACCAGGGCGACGGGACAGTCTAACTATGGCTACACCTTC. Amino acids: CATRATGQSNYGYTF.

This clone is a singleton in its sample. The J gene is TRBJ2-7, the V gene TRBV2; D not resolved. The V gene's germline CDR1 is SNHLY and CDR2 FYNNEI. V shed 3 bases and J shed 0 bases, with 3 bases lying between them. The CDR3 has 12 amino acids. The CDR3 spells CASSDYSYEQYF. The CDR3 DNA reads TGTGCCAGCAGTGACTACTCCTACGAGCAGTACTTC.

This sequence joins TRBV5-1 and TRBJ1-2, with unresolved D. Trimming took 3 bases from V and 3 from J, leaving 12 bases between them. The CDR3 has 14 residues. Germline assignment: CDR1 SGHRS and CDR2 YFSETQ. The CDR3 nucleotides read TGCGCCAGCAGCTACCTCACAAGTGACTATGGCTACACCTTC. Protein: CASSYLTSDYGYTF.

To note about this clone: The sample contains more than one DNA sequence encoding this CDR3. V gene TRBV9 combines with J gene TRBJ1-5; the match to TRBD1 covers 7 bases. J lost 0 bases, V lost 0 bases, and 3 bases had no gene match. The CDR3 spans 16 residues. Germline lookup yields CDR1 SGDLS and CDR2 YYNGEE. CDR3 sequence reads: CASSVGTGDSNQPQHF. CDR3 DNA sequence: TGTGCCAGCAGCGTAGGAACAGGGGATAGCAATCAGCCCCAGCATTTT.